This T cell receptor beta chain was profiled in a study of blood T cells in healthy people across ages. Germline V gene sequence: CDR1 DFQATT, CDR2 SNEGSKA (reference sequence). The CDR3 loop spans 15 amino acids. V was pared by 3 bases and J by 3 bases, with 5 bases of the junction left unmatched. At least ten counts were recorded for this clonotype. A J-beta primer mix and a sample-barcoded 5' primer were used in a second PCR of roughly 6 to 11 cycles. TCRdb itself ran the 5' RACE reads through MiXCR, one entry per CDR3 protein. The sample records roughly 650,000 distinct CDR3 sequences, 32% being singletons.

This TCR was sampled from an elderly woman in good health. The specimen was blood. This rearrangement joins TRBV20-1 to TRBJ2-3, with TRBD2 matching over 11 bases. Written as DNA, the CDR3 is TGCAGTGCTAGCGGGCTAGCGGGGGGTACAGATACGCAGTATTTT. Its protein product is CSASGLAGGTDTQYF.